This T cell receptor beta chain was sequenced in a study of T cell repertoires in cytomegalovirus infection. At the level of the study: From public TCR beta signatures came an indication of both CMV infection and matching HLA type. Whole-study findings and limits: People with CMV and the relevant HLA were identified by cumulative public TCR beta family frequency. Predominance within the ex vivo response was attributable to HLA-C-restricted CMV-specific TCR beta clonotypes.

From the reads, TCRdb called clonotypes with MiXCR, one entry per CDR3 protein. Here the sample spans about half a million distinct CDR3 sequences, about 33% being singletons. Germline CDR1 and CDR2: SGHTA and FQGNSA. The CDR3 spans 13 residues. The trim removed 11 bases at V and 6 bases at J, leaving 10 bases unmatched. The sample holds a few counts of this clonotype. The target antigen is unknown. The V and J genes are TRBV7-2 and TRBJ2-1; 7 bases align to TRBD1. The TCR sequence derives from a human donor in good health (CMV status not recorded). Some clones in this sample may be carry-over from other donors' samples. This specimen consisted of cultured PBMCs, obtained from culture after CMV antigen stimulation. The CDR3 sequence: CAVQGWNFNEQFF. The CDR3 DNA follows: TGTGCCGTACAGGGGTGGAACTTCAATGAGCAGTTCTTC.